Presented here are 14 T cell receptor beta chains from one specimen sequenced in a study of blood T cell repertoires in COVID-19. The protocol was immunoSEQ multiplex PCR, while the TCRdb copy is restricted to in-frame clones and leaves out a portion. In the table there are 130,000 to 150,000 clones, more than 65% of which are singletons. The sample comprised peripheral blood. All receptors come from a man between 60 and 75 years old with active or convalescent COVID-19.

The rearrangement joins TRBV5-6 to TRBJ1-1; TRBD1 is a possible D gene (5 bases). Germline assignment: CDR1 SGHDT and CDR2 YYEEEE. CDR3 length: 14 amino acids. The V gene lost 4 bases and the J gene lost 7 bases, with 17 bases spanning the gap. CDR3 in DNA: TGTGCCAGCAGCCGCCGCGCAGGGTTTAGTGAAGCTTTCTTT. As protein: CASSRRAGFSEAFF.

The rearrangement uses TRBV28 and TRBJ2-3; D gene uncertain. The CDR3 runs to 14 residues. The V end lost 6 bases, the J end lost 1 base, and 11 bases lay between the germline ends. Germline assignment: CDR1 MDHEN and CDR2 SYDVKM. The CDR3: CASSLDRGTDTQYF. CDR3 DNA sequence: TGTGCCAGCAGCCTAGACCGCGGCACAGATACGCAGTATTTT.

V and J are TRBV14 and TRBJ2-5; 8 bases agree with TRBD1. With 1 base clipped from V and 7 bases from J, the junction kept 11 bases outside the gene matches. In germline, CDR1 is SGHDN, CDR2 FVKESK. This CDR3 has 16 amino acids. CDR3 sequence reads: CASSQVSAGGAGTQYF. CDR3 sequence (DNA): TGTGCCAGCAGCCAAGTTTCGGCAGGGGGCGCCGGGACCCAGTACTTC.

J is TRBJ2-2 and V is TRBV29-1; D unclear. The germline V and J ends were trimmed by 4 bases and 3 bases, with 12 bases remaining between them. CDR1 is SQVTM, CDR2 ANQGSEA, per germline. The CDR3 loop spans 14 amino acids. The CDR3: CSVVGTVDTGELFF. In nucleotides, the CDR3 is TGCAGCGTTGTCGGTACAGTGGACACCGGGGAGCTGTTTTTT.

In this sample, this clone turned up a few times. The chain carries TRBV6-5 and TRBJ1-5; TRBD1 matches at 9 bases. The CDR3 has 14 amino acids. Germline V lookup: CDR1 MNHEY, CDR2 SVGAGI. Losses at the gene ends were 4 bases for V and 5 bases for J; bases not matched to a gene: 3. Here the CDR3 DNA reads TGTGCCAGCAGTTCTACAGGGGGCTATCAGCCCCAGCATTTT. Protein sequence: CASSSTGGYQPQHF.

About this clone: At one of its ends the junction is not consistent with the germline gene, which may arise from a read error. The chain links TRBV11-3 to TRBJ2-3, with D perhaps matching TRBD2 (5 bases). This CDR3 has 14 amino acids. CDR1 and CDR2 from the germline V gene are SGHNT and YENEEA. DNA of the CDR3: TGTGCCAGCAGCTTAGTGGCTAGCAGAGATACGCAGTATTTT. It is translated as CASSLVASRDTQYF. Based on the CDR3 plus reference TRBV11-3 and TRBJ2-3, the full variable domain is EAGVVQSPRYKIIEKKQPVAFWCNPISGHNTLYWYLQNLGQGPELLIRYENEEAVDDSQLPKDRFSAERLKGVDSTLKIQPAELGDSAVYLCASSLVASRDTQYFGPGTRLTVL.

The rearrangement joins TRBV2 to TRBJ1-4; D unclear. CDR1 is SNHLY, CDR2 FYNNEI, per germline. Trimming left V 4 bases short and J 2 bases short, with 11 bases between. The CDR3 contains 15 residues. CDR3 nucleotide sequence: TGTGCCAGCAGTGTCCAAGCGGGGACTAATGAAAAACTGTTTTTT. Encoded protein: CASSVQAGTNEKLFF.

The chain links TRBV5-5 to TRBJ2-7; 7 nucleotides line up with TRBD1. Germline V gives CDR1 SGHKS, CDR2 YYEKEE (reference sequence). CDR3 size: 14 residues. J lost 3 bases, V lost 2 bases, and 5 bases had no gene match. In DNA, the CDR3 is TGTGCCAGCAGCTTTACCGGGACAGACTACGAGCAGTACTTC. It is translated as CASSFTGTDYEQYF. Supplemented by reference TRBV5-5 and TRBJ2-7, the full variable domain reads DAGVTQSPTHLIKTRGQQVTLRCSPISGHKSVSWYQQVLGQGPQFIFQYYEKEERGRGNFPDRFSARQFPNYSSELNVNALLLGDSALYLCASSFTGTDYEQYFGPGTRLTVT.

J is TRBJ2-3 and V is TRBV4-3, with 11 positions matching TRBD2. Germline-derived CDR1 and CDR2 are LGHNA and YSLEER. This CDR3 contains 17 residues. V lost 1 base and J lost 2; bases outside the gene matches: 5. The CDR3 nucleotides read TGCGCCAGCAGCCAAGGGGCTAGCGGGGGGTTCACAGATACGCAGTATTTT. Its protein product is CASSQGASGGFTDTQYF.

This clone was observed once. This sequence joins TRBV30 and TRBJ2-3; D uncertain. V lost 4 bases and J lost 2, with 4 bases in between. This CDR3 contains 11 residues. Germline V gene lookup returns CDR1 GTSNPN and CDR2 SVGIG (reference sequence). CDR3 sequence: CAWTSTDTQYF. CDR3 DNA sequence: TGTGCCTGGACCTCCACAGATACGCAGTATTTT.

This CDR3 is CATIADRSSNQPQHF. Here the CDR3 DNA reads TGTGCCACCATCGCGGACAGAAGTAGCAATCAGCCCCAGCATTTT. This chain connects TRBV15 to TRBJ1-5; maybe TRBD1 (6 bases). Between the trimmed V and J ends, which lost 7 bases and 0 bases, there was a span of 13 bases. There are 15 residues in the CDR3. Germline assignment: CDR1 LNHNV and CDR2 YYDKDF (reference sequence).

This rearrangement joins TRBV6-5 to TRBJ1-6, with 7 bases aligning to TRBD1. The CDR3 is 14 residues long. V trimming: 1 base; J trimming: 6 bases; junction bases outside the gene matches: 0. Germline-derived CDR1 and CDR2 are MNHEY and SVGAGI. Written as DNA, the CDR3 is TGTGCCAGCAGTTACTACAGGGGTAATTCACCCCTCCACTTT. Its protein product is CASSYYRGNSPLHF.

The chain has TRBV12-5 and TRBJ2-3; unclear D gene. The CDR3 is 13 amino acids. Germline CDR1 reads LGHNT; CDR2 reads FRNRAP. The germline V and J ends were trimmed by 7 bases and 2 bases, with 10 bases remaining between them. The CDR3: CASANGFTDTQYF. The CDR3 DNA reads as TGTGCTAGTGCTAACGGGTTCACAGATACGCAGTATTTT.

This clone was counted once. The V call is TRBV18, the J call TRBJ2-1; 9 bases are shared with TRBD1. The CDR3 is 14 amino acids. After removal of 2 bases from V and 7 bases from J, the junction contained 3 bases not matched to a gene. The V gene's germline CDR1 is KGHSH and CDR2 LQKENI. The CDR3 spells CASSPWDRANEQFF. The CDR3 DNA reads as TGTGCCAGCTCACCATGGGACAGGGCAAATGAGCAGTTCTTC.